The T cell receptor (beta chain) under discussion was sequenced for a study of regulatory T cells in long-lasting Graves disease (dated by TCRdb to about 2021). Background on the whole study: To count as having persistent Graves' disease, a patient had to have received antithyroid drug treatment for over 5 years with TSH receptor autoantibodies remaining persistently positive. A total of around 35 samples were covered by TCR sequencing, comprising approximately 13 persistent and around 20 newly diagnosed Graves' disease patients. Persistent Graves' disease patients were compared with newly diagnosed Graves' disease patients by peripheral blood TCR sequencing and RNA sequencing. The study was registered as a clinical trial and conducted in China. Antithyroid drugs had been taken for approximately 9.5 years on average by persistent Graves' disease patients in the clinical cohort.

The CDR3 holds 16 amino acids from the cysteine to the phenylalanine. Only CDR3 DNA remains: 48 bases, in frame from the first base. At the junction V is shortened by 3 bases and J by 1 base, with 13 bases in between. The germline V gene specifies MDHEN as CDR1 and SYDVKM as CDR2. The time point tag for this specimen amounts to: persistent/refractory GD, antithyroid drugs over 5 years with positive TRAb. RNA was extracted from PBMCs in TRIzol for both TCR sequencing and RNA sequencing. The diagnosis of Graves' disease followed American Thyroid Association guidelines. Patients for the study were recruited at an endocrinology department in Xi'an, China. From each patient, around 8.3 milliliters of peripheral blood was collected into an EDTA anticoagulant tube. Ficoll Paque Plus density gradient separation was used to isolate PBMCs, and no additional T cell sorting was done. An Agilent 2100 Bioanalyzer and agarose gel were used to check RNA quality, while a NanoDrop 2000 measured RNA concentration.

Comments on this clonotype: Its antigen is currently not known. No qualities accompany the bases; no much larger clone lies one base away.

Libraries were built with multiplex PCR. The sample was run on an Illumina HiSeq 4000. iRepertoire HTBI primers and Arm-PCR amplification of CDR3 regions were used to construct TCR beta libraries. Before sequencing, the PCR products went through gel purification. In the paper's pipeline: Across samples, 60 to 70 TRBV and over 11 TRBJ segments were identified and used for gene usage analysis of CDR3 amino acid clonotypes. COPE and FqMerger were used to merge the filtered high-quality paired reads into contigs. BLAST was used to align contigs to the IMGT TRBV, TRBD and TRBJ reference genes, and CDR3 was defined following IMGT. Highly expanded clones were defined as clonotypes with a frequency above 0.1%. Shannon entropy served as the measure of repertoire diversity, while the Gini coefficient captured V-J evenness. A clonotype found in more than one individual was treated as public. The raw public reads went through TCRdb reprocessing: fastp at Q25, MiXCR clone calling, in-frame beta chains kept. Identical CDR3 proteins give one entry, which carries the most common genes and DNA. TCRdb's processing, not the authors' own work, is the source of the V and J calls. This sample gives under 500,000 distinct CDR3 sequences in total; about a fifth of them show up just once. The ten largest clones add up to 7% to 9.5% of the sample.

Overall study results and their limits: Sequencing and analysis were restricted to the TCR beta chain. Compared with newly diagnosed patients, persistent Graves' disease patients had lower TCR Shannon entropy and fewer highly expanded clones, which suggests clonal expansion. The authors acknowledged the small sample size as a limitation that may reduce accuracy. A larger number of public clonotypes was shared among persistent patients (approximately 3,000) than among newly diagnosed patients (approximately 1,000). The study examined only peripheral blood because the primary lesion, thyroid tissue, could not be accessed. Preferential use of TRBV28, TRBJ1-2 and TRBJ2-5 was observed in persistent disease, whereas TRBV20-1 and TRBJ2-1 were favored in newly diagnosed disease.

The sequencing used peripheral blood mononuclear cells (PBMCs), collected when the disease was refractory, from a patient treated with antithyroid drugs. The chain links TRBV28 with TRBJ1-5; TRBD1 is possibly the D segment (5 matching bases). The TCR originated in a female donor with Graves disease. The CDR3 has the sequence CASSFPGAGSNQPQHF. The nucleotide sequence is given as TGTGCCAGCAGTTTCCCCGGGGCGGGCAGCAATCAGCCCCAGCATTTT.